This TCR beta chain was captured by sequencing in a study of shared clonotypes between healthy human individuals. Naivety among CD8 cells was defined by CD45RO negativity and positive CCR7 selection, thereby excluding terminally differentiated effector memory CD45RA+ cells. The V segment lost 0 bases and the J segment 8 bases; nucleotides outside the gene matches: 16. Germline V gene sequence: CDR1 KGHSH, CDR2 LQKENI. The CDR3 length is 18 residues. Assay: immunoSEQ multiplex PCR; the TCRdb copy retains only in-frame clones and omits some. The top ten clones hold around 1.7% of a sample with about 2.1 million clones, just over 90% of them seen once.

The receptor was derived from a man between 18 and 35 years old in good health. Some clones in this sample may be carry-over from other donors' samples. The sequenced material came from naive CD8+ T cells from PBMCs. The V call is TRBV18, the J call TRBJ2-1; TRBD2 matches at 7 bases. The CDR3 bases are TGTGCCAGCTCACCACCCAAAGGGAGCGGGAAGGGTCGGGATGAGCAGTTCTTC. This gives the protein CASSPPKGSGKGRDEQFF.